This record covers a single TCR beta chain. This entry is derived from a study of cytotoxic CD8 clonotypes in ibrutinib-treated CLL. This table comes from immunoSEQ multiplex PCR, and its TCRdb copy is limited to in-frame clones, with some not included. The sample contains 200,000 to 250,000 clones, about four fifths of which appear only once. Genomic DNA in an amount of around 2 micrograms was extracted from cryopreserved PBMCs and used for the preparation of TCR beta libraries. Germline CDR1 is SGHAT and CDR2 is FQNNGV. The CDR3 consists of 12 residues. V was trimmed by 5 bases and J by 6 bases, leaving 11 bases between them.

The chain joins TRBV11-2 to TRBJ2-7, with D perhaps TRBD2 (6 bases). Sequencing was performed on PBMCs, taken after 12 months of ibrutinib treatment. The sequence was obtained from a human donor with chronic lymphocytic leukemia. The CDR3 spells CASSRDFGEQYF. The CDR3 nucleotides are TGTGCCAGCAGCCGGGACTTCGGCGAGCAGTACTTC.